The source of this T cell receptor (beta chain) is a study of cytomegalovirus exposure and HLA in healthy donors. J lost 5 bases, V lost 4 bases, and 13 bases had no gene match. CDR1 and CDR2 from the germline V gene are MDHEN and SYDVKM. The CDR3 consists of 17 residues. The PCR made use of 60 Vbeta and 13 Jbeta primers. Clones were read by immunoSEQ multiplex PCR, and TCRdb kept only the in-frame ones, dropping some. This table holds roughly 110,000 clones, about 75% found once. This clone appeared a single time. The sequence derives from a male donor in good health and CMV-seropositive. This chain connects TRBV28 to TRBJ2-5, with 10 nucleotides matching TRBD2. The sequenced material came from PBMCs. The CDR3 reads CASSSPLIAGGGETQYF. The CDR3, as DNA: TGTGCCAGCAGTTCTCCCCTAATAGCGGGGGGCGGGGAGACCCAGTACTTC. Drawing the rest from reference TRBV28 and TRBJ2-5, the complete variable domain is DVKVTQSSRYLVKRTGEKVFLECVQDMDHENMFWYRQDPGLGLRLIYFSYDVKMKEKGDIPEGYSVSREKKERFSLILESASTNQTSMYLCASSSPLIAGGGETQYFGPGTRLLVL.